These 13 T cell receptor beta chains were sequenced from one sample in a study of OX40 agonist ivuxolimab in advanced cancers. Data came from immunoSEQ multiplex PCR; TCRdb stores just in-frame clones and leaves some out. The top ten hold approximately 2.3% of the sample, which has around 75,000 clones, roughly 91% seen once. Sequencing was performed on CD4+ or CD8+ T cells sorted from blood, taken in a trial of the OX40 agonist ivuxolimab. All receptors come from an adult with an advanced solid tumor such as melanoma, head and neck, liver or kidney cancer.

The chain is built from TRBV2 and TRBJ2-4; possibly TRBD1 for D (6 bases). Germline V gene lookup returns CDR1 SNHLY and CDR2 FYNNEI. Trimming took 8 bases from V and 9 from J, leaving 14 bases between them. The CDR3 runs 12 residues. DNA for the CDR3: TGTGCCAGCCAAACAGGGTTTGGCATTCAGTACTTC. It yields the protein CASQTGFGIQYF.

This chain uses TRBV4-1 with TRBJ2-5, with a possible D match to TRBD2 (5 bases). The ends were cut back, 4 bases at V and 0 bases at J, with 12 bases in the middle. The CDR3 runs to 15 residues. Germline CDR1 reads MGHRA; CDR2 reads YSYEKL. The CDR3 region is CASSLRGPDQETQYF. The DNA of the CDR3 is TGCGCCAGCAGCCTCCGAGGGCCAGACCAAGAGACCCAGTACTTC.

This chain uses TRBV11-2 with TRBJ1-1; D is undetermined. Germline V lookup: CDR1 SGHAT, CDR2 FQNNGV. The CDR3 runs to 12 residues. Trimming stripped 3 bases from V and 5 bases from J, with 7 bases between. CDR3 sequence: CASSLGWTEAFF. The CDR3 nucleotides are TGTGCCAGCAGCTTGGGGTGGACTGAAGCTTTCTTT.

This chain joins TRBV7-2 and TRBJ1-1; no reliable D call. V was pared by 2 bases and J by 5 bases, with 12 bases between. This CDR3 spans 14 amino acids. CDR1 SGHTA and CDR2 FQGNSA come from the germline V gene. The CDR3: CASSLYSPGTEAFF. DNA of the CDR3: TGTGCCAGCAGCTTATACAGCCCCGGGACTGAAGCTTTCTTT.

The V call is TRBV7-2, the J call TRBJ2-3; D remains unclear. CDR3 length: 13 amino acids. V lost 4 bases and J lost 3, with 8 bases in between. Germline V gene data show CDR1 as SGHTA and CDR2 as FQGNSA. The CDR3 DNA sequence: TGTGCCAGCAGCTCCCGTGTAACAGATACGCAGTATTTT. This codes for CASSSRVTDTQYF.

The rearrangement joins TRBV6-1 to TRBJ1-6; D may be TRBD1 (5 bases). Germline CDR1 MNHNS, CDR2 SASEGT. V was pared by 9 bases and J by 7 bases, with 19 bases between. This CDR3 has 15 amino acids. DNA for the CDR3: TGTGCCAGTAGACCCTCGGGACCGCAGAATTCACCCCTCCACTTT. Amino acids: CASRPSGPQNSPLHF.

This chain uses TRBV6-5 with TRBJ1-5; D uncertain. The CDR3 runs 13 residues. Germline V gene lookup returns CDR1 MNHEY and CDR2 SVGAGI. V lost 4 bases, J lost 0 bases, and 4 bases lay in between. Written as DNA, the CDR3 is TGTGCCAGCAGTTTCGCTAGCAATCAGCCCCAGCATTTT. This translates into CASSFASNQPQHF.

The CDR3 DNA sequence: TGTGCCAGCAGCTTGAGGCTAGCGGGAGTATTTCAAGAGACCCAGTACTTC. Its translation is CASSLRLAGVFQETQYF. V and J are TRBV5-5 and TRBJ2-5; 10 bases agree with TRBD2. Germline trimming cut 1 base from V and 2 bases from J; bases unmatched to any gene: 8. Germline CDR1 SGHKS, CDR2 YYEKEE (reference sequence). This CDR3 contains 17 residues.

Here the CDR3 DNA reads TGTGCCAGCAGCCCACCGGGGACAGGGCCGACCGGGGAGCTGTTTTTT. This translates into CASSPPGTGPTGELFF. V usage is TRBV7-8 and J usage is TRBJ2-2; the match to TRBD1 covers 9 bases. The V segment lost 5 bases and the J segment 5 bases; nucleotides outside the gene matches: 9. This CDR3 region has 16 residues. Germline values: CDR1 SGHVS, CDR2 FQNEAQ.

DNA for the CDR3: TGTGCCAGCAGTGAATCAGGTCCACCCCGTGAGCAGTTCTTC. Amino acid sequence: CASSESGPPREQFF. This chain links TRBV25-1 with TRBJ2-1; D is undetermined. Germline CDR1 reads MGHDK; CDR2 reads SYGVNS. This CDR3 is 14 amino acids long. Trimming pared 1 base from V and 9 bases from J, leaving 13 bases between.

This chain links TRBV7-2 with TRBJ2-5; a weak D match, TRBD1 (6 bases). Germline V CDR1 and CDR2: SGHTA, FQGNSA. Trimming took off 5 bases at V and 1 base at J, with 8 bases between the two ends. This CDR3 is built from 13 residues. The DNA of the CDR3 is TGTGCCAGCAGCCAGGGGACCCAAGAGACCCAGTACTTC. Protein: CASSQGTQETQYF.

This sequence joins TRBV4-2 and TRBJ1-6; 7 bases align to TRBD1. CDR3 length equals 16 residues. Germline CDR1 LGHNA, CDR2 YNFKEQ. With V trimmed by 5 bases and J by 0 bases, 4 bases remained unmatched. CDR3 nucleotide sequence: TGTGCCAGCAGCGGAAGGGGGCGCTCCTATAATTCACCCCTCCACTTT. Its translation is CASSGRGRSYNSPLHF.

The chain has TRBV19 and TRBJ1-2, with 10 bases aligning to TRBD1. The germline gives CDR1 LNHDA, CDR2 SQIVND (reference sequence). This CDR3 contains 13 residues. V trimming: 5 bases; J trimming: 7 bases; junction bases outside the gene matches: 4. In DNA form, the CDR3 reads TGTGCCAGTAGTCCGACAGGGGGCCTTGGCTACACCTTC. Protein sequence: CASSPTGGLGYTF.